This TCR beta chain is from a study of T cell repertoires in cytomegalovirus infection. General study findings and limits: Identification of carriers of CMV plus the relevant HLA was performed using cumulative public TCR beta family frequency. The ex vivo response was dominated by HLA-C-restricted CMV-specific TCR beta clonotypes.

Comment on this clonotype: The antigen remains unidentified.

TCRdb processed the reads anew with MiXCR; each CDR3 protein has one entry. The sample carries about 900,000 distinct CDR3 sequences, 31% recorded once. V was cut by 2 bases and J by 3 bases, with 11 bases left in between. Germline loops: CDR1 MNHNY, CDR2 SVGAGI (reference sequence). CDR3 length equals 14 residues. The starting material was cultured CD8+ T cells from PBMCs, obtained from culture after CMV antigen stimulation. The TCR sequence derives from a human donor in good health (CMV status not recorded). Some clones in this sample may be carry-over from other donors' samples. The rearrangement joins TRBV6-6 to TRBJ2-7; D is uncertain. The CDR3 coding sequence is TGTGCCAGCAGTTACAGGCTCGGAGTCTACGAGCAGTACTTC. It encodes CASSYRLGVYEQYF.